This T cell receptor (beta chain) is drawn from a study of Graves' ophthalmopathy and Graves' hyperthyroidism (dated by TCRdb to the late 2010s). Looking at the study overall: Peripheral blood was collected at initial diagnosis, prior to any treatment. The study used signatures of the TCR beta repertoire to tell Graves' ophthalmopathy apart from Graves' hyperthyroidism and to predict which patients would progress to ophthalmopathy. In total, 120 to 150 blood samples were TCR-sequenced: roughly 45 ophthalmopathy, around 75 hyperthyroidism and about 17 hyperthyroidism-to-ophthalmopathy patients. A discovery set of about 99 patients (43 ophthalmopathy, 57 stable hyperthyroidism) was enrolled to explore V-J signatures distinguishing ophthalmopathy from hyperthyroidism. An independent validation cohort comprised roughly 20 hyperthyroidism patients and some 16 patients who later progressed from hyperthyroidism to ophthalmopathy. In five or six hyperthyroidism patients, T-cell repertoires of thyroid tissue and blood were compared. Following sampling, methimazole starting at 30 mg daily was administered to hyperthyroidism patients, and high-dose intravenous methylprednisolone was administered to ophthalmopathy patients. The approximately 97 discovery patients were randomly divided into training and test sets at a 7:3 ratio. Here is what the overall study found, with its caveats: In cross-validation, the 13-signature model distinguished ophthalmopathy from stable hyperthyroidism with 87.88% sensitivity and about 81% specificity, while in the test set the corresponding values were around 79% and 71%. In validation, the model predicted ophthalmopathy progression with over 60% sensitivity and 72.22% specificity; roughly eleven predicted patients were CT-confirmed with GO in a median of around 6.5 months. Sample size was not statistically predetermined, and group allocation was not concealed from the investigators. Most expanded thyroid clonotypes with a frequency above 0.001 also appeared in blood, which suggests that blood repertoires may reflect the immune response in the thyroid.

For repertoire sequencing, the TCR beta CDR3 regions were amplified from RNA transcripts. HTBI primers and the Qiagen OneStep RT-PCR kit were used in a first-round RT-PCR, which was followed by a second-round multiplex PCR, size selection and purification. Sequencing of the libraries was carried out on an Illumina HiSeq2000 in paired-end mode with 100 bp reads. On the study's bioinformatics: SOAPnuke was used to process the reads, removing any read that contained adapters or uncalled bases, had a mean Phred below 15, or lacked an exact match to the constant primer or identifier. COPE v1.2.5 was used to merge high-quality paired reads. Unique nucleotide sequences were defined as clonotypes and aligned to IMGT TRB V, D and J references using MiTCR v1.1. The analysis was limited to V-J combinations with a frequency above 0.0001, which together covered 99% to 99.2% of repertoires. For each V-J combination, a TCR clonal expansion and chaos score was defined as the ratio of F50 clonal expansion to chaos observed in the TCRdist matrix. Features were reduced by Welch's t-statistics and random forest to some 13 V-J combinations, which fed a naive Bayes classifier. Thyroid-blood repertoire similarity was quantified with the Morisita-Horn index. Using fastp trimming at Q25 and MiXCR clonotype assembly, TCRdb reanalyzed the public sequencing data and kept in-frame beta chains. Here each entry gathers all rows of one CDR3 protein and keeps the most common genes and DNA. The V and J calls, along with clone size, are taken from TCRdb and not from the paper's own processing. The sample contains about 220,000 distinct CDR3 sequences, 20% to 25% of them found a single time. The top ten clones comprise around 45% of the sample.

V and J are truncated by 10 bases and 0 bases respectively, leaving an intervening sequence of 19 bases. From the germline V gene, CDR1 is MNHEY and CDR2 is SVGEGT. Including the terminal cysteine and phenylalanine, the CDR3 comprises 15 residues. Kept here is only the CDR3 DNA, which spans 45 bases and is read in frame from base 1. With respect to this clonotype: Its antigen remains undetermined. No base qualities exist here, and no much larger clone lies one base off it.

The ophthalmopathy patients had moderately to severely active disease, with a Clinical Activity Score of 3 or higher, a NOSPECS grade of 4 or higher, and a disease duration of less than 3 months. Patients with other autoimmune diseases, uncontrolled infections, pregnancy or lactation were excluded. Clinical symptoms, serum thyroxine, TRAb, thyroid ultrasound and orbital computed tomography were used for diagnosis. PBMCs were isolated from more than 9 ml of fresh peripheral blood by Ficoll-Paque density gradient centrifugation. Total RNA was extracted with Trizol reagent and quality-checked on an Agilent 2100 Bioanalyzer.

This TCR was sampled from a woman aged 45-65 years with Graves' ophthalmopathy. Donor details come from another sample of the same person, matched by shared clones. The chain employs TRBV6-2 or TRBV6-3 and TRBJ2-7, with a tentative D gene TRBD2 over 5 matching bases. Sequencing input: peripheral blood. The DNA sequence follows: TGTGCCACCTTACCAGAGGACTTACACTCCTACGAGCAGTACTTC. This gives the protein CATLPEDLHSYEQYF.